This entry concerns a single T cell receptor (beta chain). The target antigen is unknown. This sample includes further DNA sequences coding for the same CDR3. The sample originates from a study of CD8+ T cells in alopecia areata. Whole-study findings and limits: Alopecia totalis/universalis scalp especially showed more expanded CD8+ clones than normal scalp. Scalp specimens additionally yield sequences from normal skin's resident alphabeta T cells.

CDR3 length: 13 amino acids. Germline-derived CDR1 and CDR2 are MNHNY and SVGAGI (reference sequence). V gave up 0 bases and J gave up 5 bases, with 4 bases separating them. Following RNA extraction, reverse transcription yielded cDNA that acted as the sequencing template. Sequencing used immunoSEQ multiplex PCR; TCRdb keeps in-frame clones, though not all of them. The data hold 200,000 to 250,000 clones, with roughly 50% observed a single time. The sample taken for sequencing was CD8+ T cells sorted from blood. This chain connects TRBV6-6 to TRBJ2-2; D remains unclear. This clonotype originated in a human donor in good health. CDR3 in amino acids: CASSYSGTGELFF. Written as DNA, the CDR3 is TGTGCCAGCAGTTACTCAGGGACCGGGGAGCTGTTTTTT.